The present TCR beta chain was sequenced within a study of beta chain features in type 1 diabetes listed by TCRdb under 2018. Study-wide context: Patients and healthy donors did not differ in mean age, gender distribution, total cell number or subset yield. A total of around 100 million sorted cells were examined across all samples, and RNA yield correlated strongly with the number of cells per subset. In the study, recently diagnosed type 1 diabetes patients and matched healthy donors were compared on the TCRB repertoires of their sorted circulating CD4+ T cell subsets. Regulatory and stem cell-like memory subsets were isolated from only 8 patients and roughly eight healthy donors, whereas naive and central memory subsets came from all 30 or so donors. The investigation overall reported the following: In all four CD4+ subsets, TCRB CDR3 length was moderately but significantly shorter in type 1 diabetes patients. Because cDNA was sequenced instead of genomic DNA, activated cells with high expression could be over-represented, although the groups did not differ in activation or CD3 levels. PCR might favor shorter templates, but patient and control samples were amplified and corrected together, so any skew would affect both groups equally. The naive, central memory and regulatory TCRB repertoires appeared to resemble one another more closely among patients than among healthy donors. At VDJ recombination sites, type 1 diabetes patients had fewer insertions and more deleted nucleotides, which implies abnormalities in thymic rearrangement. Because the HLA sub-analyses included only small numbers of individuals, any influence of HLA type on TCRB rearrangement was left unresolved.

This clone was seen a handful of times. Its cognate antigen has yet to be identified. Per-base qualities were not stored, and no clone one base away is much larger. The trim is 5 bases for V and 1 base for J, with a gap of 8 bases between the germline ends. The CDR3, from cysteine to phenylalanine, totals 13 residues. Just CDR3 DNA is preserved here, 39 bases in frame from base 1. According to the germline V gene (reference sequence), CDR1 reads SEHNR and CDR2 reads FQNEAQ. Each donor gave one peripheral blood draw, roughly 110 mL on average, collected into heparinised tubes. Naive, central memory, regulatory and stem cell-like memory CD4+ T cells were sorted on a BD FACSAria II using a panel including CD45RO, CCR7, CD25, CD127, CD95 and CD27. Purity was above 98% for every sorted population. PBMCs were isolated immediately by Lymphoprep density gradient centrifugation and stained directly without culture. To minimize batch effects, samples were stained and sorted in pairs, one healthy donor with one patient per experiment.

All of the isolated RNA was reverse transcribed with the High Capacity cDNA Reverse Transcription Kit, so expressed TCRB transcripts were sequenced. Deep immunoSEQ sequencing was applied to naive, central memory and regulatory T cell samples, giving an average of around 4 million total reads per sample. Sorted cells were lysed in RLT buffer, and RNA was extracted using DNase-treated RNeasy Micro or Mini kits according to cell number. Each cell subset was processed separately to prevent cross-contamination, with patient and healthy donor samples processed together. Using the immunoSEQ multiplex PCR, TCRB sequences were amplified from cDNA into 87-bp fragments spanning the CDR3 region. Amplicons were sequenced on the Illumina HiSeq platform. From the authors' description of their analysis: PCR bias was corrected computationally using synthetic template baselines, and reads within Hamming distance 2 were collapsed, with unmergeable singletons discarded. Reads were aligned against IMGT so that V, D and J genes, CDR3 length and insertions or deletions at six rearrangement sites could be assigned. Within each subset, clonotype counts were normalized to sorted cell number, and only after that were true diversity and Gini coefficients computed with the tcR R package. Repertoire sharing was quantified using the overlap coefficient calculated on TCRB nucleotide sequences. As a proxy for the pre-selection repertoire, out-of-frame TCRB sequences from naive cells were analyzed. TCRdb holds this immuneACCESS table with in-frame rearrangements only. Some clones are missing; in checked studies, unresolved V genes explain under half, and the rest has no known cause. V and J calls and clone size come straight from that table; D and trimming were deduced from the DNA. The sample yields hundreds of thousands of clones; roughly 13% were counted once. In total, the top ten clones hold less than 0.02% of the sample.

The chain is encoded by TRBV7-9 joined to TRBJ2-5, with the D gene not clear enough to name. The sequenced sample consisted of naive CD4+ T cells from blood. What the cell subset or site label conveys for this sample: true naive CD4+ T cells. This receptor was taken from a man in his late teens or twenties in good health. The CDR3 reads as follows: CASSPAAQETQYF. The DNA sequence is given as TGTGCCAGCAGCCCCGCGGCCCAAGAGACCCAGTACTTC.